This entry concerns a single T cell receptor beta chain. What it binds is unknown. As for time point: persistent/refractory GD, antithyroid drugs over 5 years with positive TRAb. RNA isolated from PBMCs was used to make the TCR library. Patients all came to the study from an endocrinology department in Xi'an, China. The CDR3 spans 13 residues. V was cut by 7 bases and J by 5 bases, with 17 bases left in between. Germline values: CDR1 SQVTM, CDR2 ANQGSEA. This record belongs to a study of regulatory T cells in long-lasting Graves disease. Study results and limitations: Whereas new patients shared about a thousand public clonotypes, persistent patients shared more, at a few thousand.

According to the study, TCR beta libraries were built with iRepertoire HTBI primers and CDR3-region Arm-PCR. One entry per CDR3 protein results from TCRdb running MiXCR on the multiplex PCR reads. The top ten hold less than 25% of the sample, which has some 370,000 distinct CDR3 sequences, roughly 20% seen once. The source material was peripheral blood mononuclear cells (PBMCs), sampled when the disease was refractory, from a patient treated with antithyroid drugs. The clonotype was recovered from a female donor with Graves disease. The chain is built from TRBV29-1 and TRBJ1-1, with TRBD1 as a possible D gene (6 bases). The CDR3 DNA is TGCAGCGCCGTGAGGGGGGCTCGTACTGAAGCTTTCTTT. Amino acid sequence: CSAVRGARTEAFF.